The clone carrying this TCR beta chain counts as medium-sized. This specimen comes from a study of blood T cell repertoires in COVID-19. The wider study: COVID-19 samples collected from the United States, Italy and Spain covered acute and convalescent phases. From T cells, B-cell-depleted T cells, or PBMCs came the material, which was cDNA or gDNA.

The CDR3 spans 14 residues. Trimming stripped 0 bases from V and 9 bases from J, with 9 bases between. Looked up from germline, CDR1 is SGHVS and CDR2 is FNYEAQ. Authors' processing steps: Counts of nucleated cells, estimated from reference gene primer amplification, were obtained. TCRdb's table, derived via immunoSEQ multiplex PCR, lists solely in-frame clones and lacks some. D and trimming were read from the DNA, whereas the V and J calls and clone size are those reported in that table. The sample has 25,000 to 35,000 clones; around 84% are singletons. This sequence joins TRBV7-6 and TRBJ1-6; D call uncertain. The material sequenced was peripheral blood. The receptor was derived from a human donor in a cohort sampled during active COVID-19. The donor label of this sample is uncertain. CDR3 in amino acids: CASSLAQEGSPLHF. In nucleotides, the CDR3 is TGTGCCAGCAGCTTAGCGCAGGAGGGTTCACCCCTCCACTTT.